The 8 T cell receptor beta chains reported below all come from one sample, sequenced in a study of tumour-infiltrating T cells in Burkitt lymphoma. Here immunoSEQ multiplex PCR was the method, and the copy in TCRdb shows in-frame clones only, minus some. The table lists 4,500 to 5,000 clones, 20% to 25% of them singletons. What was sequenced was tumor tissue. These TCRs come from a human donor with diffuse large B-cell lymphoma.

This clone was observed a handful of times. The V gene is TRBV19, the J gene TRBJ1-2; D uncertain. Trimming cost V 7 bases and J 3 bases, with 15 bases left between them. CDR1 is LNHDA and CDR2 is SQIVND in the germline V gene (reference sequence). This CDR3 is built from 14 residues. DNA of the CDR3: TGTGCCAGTACCTTGGGGTCGGGGTACTATGGCTACACCTTC. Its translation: CASTLGSGYYGYTF. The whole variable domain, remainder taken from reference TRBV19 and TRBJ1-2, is DGGITQSPKYLFRKEGQNVTLSCEQNLNHDAMYWYRQDPGQGLRLIYYSQIVNDFQKGDIAEGYSVSREKKESFPLTVTSAQKNPTAFYLCASTLGSGYYGYTFGSGTRLTVV.

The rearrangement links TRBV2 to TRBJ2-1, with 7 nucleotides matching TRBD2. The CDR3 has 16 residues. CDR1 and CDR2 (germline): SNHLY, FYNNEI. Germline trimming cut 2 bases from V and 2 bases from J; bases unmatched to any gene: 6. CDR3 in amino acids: CASSEWGGRTYNEQFF. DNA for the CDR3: TGTGCCAGCAGTGAATGGGGAGGGCGAACCTACAATGAGCAGTTCTTC. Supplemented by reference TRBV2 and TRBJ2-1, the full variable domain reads EPEVTQTPSHQVTQMGQEVILRCVPISNHLYFYWYRQILGQKVEFLVSFYNNEISEKSEIFDDQFSVERPDGSNFTLKIRSTKLEDSAMYFCASSEWGGRTYNEQFFGPGTRLTVL.

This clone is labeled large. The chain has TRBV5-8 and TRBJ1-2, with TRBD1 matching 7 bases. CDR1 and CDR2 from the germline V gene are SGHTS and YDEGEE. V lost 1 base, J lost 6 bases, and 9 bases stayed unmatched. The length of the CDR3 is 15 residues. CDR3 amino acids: CASSLNSGTANGYTF. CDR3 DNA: TGTGCCAGCAGCTTGAATTCAGGGACAGCAAATGGCTACACCTTC.

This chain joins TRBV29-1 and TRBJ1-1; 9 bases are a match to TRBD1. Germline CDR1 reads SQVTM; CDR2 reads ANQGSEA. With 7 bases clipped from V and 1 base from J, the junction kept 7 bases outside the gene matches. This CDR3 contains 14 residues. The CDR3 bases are TGCAGCGCCGGGACAGGGAGACAGAACACTGAAGCTTTCTTT. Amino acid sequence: CSAGTGRQNTEAFF. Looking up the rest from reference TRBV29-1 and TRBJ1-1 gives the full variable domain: SAVISQKPSRDICQRGTSLTIQCQVDSQVTMMFWYRQQPGQSLTLIATANQGSEATYESGFVIDKFPISRPNLTFSTLTVSNMSPEDSSIYLCSAGTGRQNTEAFFGQGTRLTVV.

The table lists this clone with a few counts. CDR3: CAWSVARTANTEAFF. CDR3 in DNA: TGTGCCTGGAGTGTAGCGAGGACGGCGAACACTGAAGCTTTCTTT. The V gene is TRBV30, the J gene TRBJ1-1; D gene ambiguous. V lost 0 bases, J lost 1 base, and 12 bases lay in between. The CDR3 runs to 15 residues. The germline V gene has CDR1 GTSNPN and CDR2 SVGIG (reference sequence).

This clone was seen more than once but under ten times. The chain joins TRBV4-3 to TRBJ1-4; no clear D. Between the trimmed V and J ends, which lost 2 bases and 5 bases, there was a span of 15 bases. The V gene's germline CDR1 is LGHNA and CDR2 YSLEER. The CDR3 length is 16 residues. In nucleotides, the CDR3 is TGCGCCAGCAGCCAACGTGCGCCAGAGAACAATGAAAAACTGTTTTTT. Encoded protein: CASSQRAPENNEKLFF.

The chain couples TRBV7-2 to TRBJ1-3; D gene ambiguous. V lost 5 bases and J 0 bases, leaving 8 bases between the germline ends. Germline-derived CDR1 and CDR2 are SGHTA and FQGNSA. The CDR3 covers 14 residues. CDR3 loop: CASSRRGSGNTIYF. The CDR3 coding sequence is TGTGCCAGCAGCCGCCGGGGCTCTGGAAACACCATATATTTT.

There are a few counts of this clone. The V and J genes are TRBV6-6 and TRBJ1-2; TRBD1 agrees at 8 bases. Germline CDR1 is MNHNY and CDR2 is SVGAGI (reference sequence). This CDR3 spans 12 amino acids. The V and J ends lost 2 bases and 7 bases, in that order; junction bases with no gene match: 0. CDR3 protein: CASSYDRGGYTF. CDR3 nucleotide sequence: TGTGCCAGCAGTTACGACAGGGGTGGCTACACCTTC.